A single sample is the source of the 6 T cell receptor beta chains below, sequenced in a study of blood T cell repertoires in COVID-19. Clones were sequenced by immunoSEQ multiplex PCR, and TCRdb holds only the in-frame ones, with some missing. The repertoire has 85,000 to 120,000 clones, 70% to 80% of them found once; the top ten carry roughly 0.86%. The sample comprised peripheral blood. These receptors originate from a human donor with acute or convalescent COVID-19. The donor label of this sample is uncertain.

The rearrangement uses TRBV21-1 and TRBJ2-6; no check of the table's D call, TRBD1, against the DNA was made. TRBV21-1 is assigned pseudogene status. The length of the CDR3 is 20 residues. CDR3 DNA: TGTGCCAGCAGCAAAGATCGTAGGACAGGGAGTCGTCCTGGGGCCAACGTCCTGACTTTC. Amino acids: CASSKDRRTGSRPGANVLTF.

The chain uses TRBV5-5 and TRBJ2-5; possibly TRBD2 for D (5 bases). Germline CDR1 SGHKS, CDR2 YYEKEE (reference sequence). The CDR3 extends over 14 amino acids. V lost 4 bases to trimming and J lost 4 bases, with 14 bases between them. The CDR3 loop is CASSKEASGETQYF. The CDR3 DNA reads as TGTGCCAGCAGCAAGGAGGCTTCGGGAGAGACCCAGTACTTC. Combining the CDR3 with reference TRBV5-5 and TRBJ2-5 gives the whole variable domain DAGVTQSPTHLIKTRGQQVTLRCSPISGHKSVSWYQQVLGQGPQFIFQYYEKEERGRGNFPDRFSARQFPNYSSELNVNALLLGDSALYLCASSKEASGETQYFGPGTRLLVL.

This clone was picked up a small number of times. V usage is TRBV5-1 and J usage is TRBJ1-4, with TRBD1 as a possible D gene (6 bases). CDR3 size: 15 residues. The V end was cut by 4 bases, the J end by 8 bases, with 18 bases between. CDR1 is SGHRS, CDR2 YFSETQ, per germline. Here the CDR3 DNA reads TGCGCCAGCAGCCTCACAGGGTTGGGGTGGGAAAAACTGTTTTTT. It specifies CASSLTGLGWEKLFF.

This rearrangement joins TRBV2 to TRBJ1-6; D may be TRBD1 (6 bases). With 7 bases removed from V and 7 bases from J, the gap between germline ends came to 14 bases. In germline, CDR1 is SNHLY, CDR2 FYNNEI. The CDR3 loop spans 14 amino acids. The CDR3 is CASNEQGVNSPLHF. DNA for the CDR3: TGTGCCAGCAACGAACAGGGTGTCAATTCACCCCTCCACTTT.

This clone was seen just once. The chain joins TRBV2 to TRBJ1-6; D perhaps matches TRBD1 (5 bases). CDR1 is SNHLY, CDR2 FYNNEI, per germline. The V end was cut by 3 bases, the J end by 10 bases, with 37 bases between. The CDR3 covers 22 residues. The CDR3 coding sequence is TGTGCCAGCAGTGATCGCGGGGATGGCTCGGGCTCATCCCGGGGCTTGGGGTCACCCCTCCACTTT. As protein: CASSDRGDGSGSSRGLGSPLHF.

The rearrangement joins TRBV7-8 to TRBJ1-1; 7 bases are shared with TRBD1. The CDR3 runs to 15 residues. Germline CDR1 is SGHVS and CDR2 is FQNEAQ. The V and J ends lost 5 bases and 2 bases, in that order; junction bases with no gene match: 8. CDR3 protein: CASSIYRGLNTEAFF. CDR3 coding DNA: TGTGCCAGCAGCATTTACAGGGGACTTAACACTGAAGCTTTCTTT.